The source of this T cell receptor beta chain is a study of blood T cell repertoires in COVID-19. Turning to the study itself: Donors in the United States, Italy and Spain gave samples during acute or convalescent COVID-19. Nucleic acid was either cDNA or gDNA, and it came from T cells, B-cell-depleted T cells, or PBMCs.

Original processing notes: Reference gene primers were amplified, and this amplification served to estimate nucleated cell counts. The assay was immunoSEQ multiplex PCR, and TCRdb's table has in-frame clones only and misses some. The V and J calls and clone size come from that table; D and trimming were worked out from the DNA. This sample has 300,000 to 350,000 clones, with just over 85% found just once. In terms of age and location, participants ranged from roughly 18 to 100 years and lived in under 30 US areas. Germline V gene lookup returns CDR1 SGHDT and CDR2 YYEEEE. V lost 3 bases and J lost 10, with 10 bases in between. This CDR3 comprises 12 residues.

The sequence was collected from a woman aged 40 to 55 with acute COVID-19. Sequenced input: PBMCs or T cells enriched from blood (not recorded which). The V call is TRBV5-6, the J call TRBJ1-4; TRBD1 might be the D (5 bases). The CDR3 loop reads CASSSGSRKLFF. In DNA, the CDR3 is TGTGCCAGCAGCTCAGGGTCGCGAAAACTGTTTTTT.